This is a list of T cell receptor beta chains from one sample in a study of T cell responses to AZD1222 COVID-19 vaccine. This table comes from immunoSEQ multiplex PCR, and its TCRdb copy is limited to in-frame clones, with some not included. The table includes 88,000 or so clones, roughly 89% detected once. This material consisted of peripheral blood, taken on day 0 of AZD1222 vaccination. These receptors were obtained from an adult in good health. CDR3s include the opening cysteine and the closing phenylalanine or tryptophan. The D gene is left open where the match is weak. Clone size appears in some rows only: once, few, many, or a class for an expanded clone.

d_call: -; v_call: TRBV30; clone_size: -; j_call: TRBJ1-2; cdr3_nt: TGTGCCTGGAACCAAGGGTGGCCCTATGGCTACACCTTC; cdr3_aa: CAWNQGWPYGYTF
d_call: TRBD1; v_call: TRBV7-9; clone_size: -; j_call: TRBJ2-7; cdr3_nt: TGTGCCAGCAGAAATGTGGTCGGGACAGACTCCTACGAGCAGTACTTC; cdr3_aa: CASRNVVGTDSYEQYF
d_call: -; v_call: TRBV12-5; clone_size: -; j_call: TRBJ2-7; cdr3_nt: TGTGCTAGTGGTTTGGTACTTGGCAGTCCCCTCTACGAGCAGTACTTC; cdr3_aa: CASGLVLGSPLYEQYF
d_call: TRBD1; v_call: TRBV30; clone_size: -; j_call: TRBJ1-1; cdr3_nt: TGTGCCTGCATCGGACAGGGGGGGACTGAAGCTTTCTTT; cdr3_aa: CACIGQGGTEAFF
d_call: TRBD2; v_call: TRBV11-2; clone_size: -; j_call: TRBJ2-1; cdr3_nt: TGTGCCAGCAGCTTTGCGTTACTAGCGGGAGGACACAATGAGCAGTTCTTC; cdr3_aa: CASSFALLAGGHNEQFF
d_call: -; v_call: TRBV19; clone_size: -; j_call: TRBJ2-7; cdr3_nt: TGTGCCAGTAGTATGCAGGGGTCCTACGAGCAGTACTTC; cdr3_aa: CASSMQGSYEQYF
d_call: -; v_call: TRBV5-1; clone_size: -; j_call: TRBJ2-5; cdr3_nt: TGCGCCAGCAGCTGGGGGGAAAGGGACCAAGAGACCCAGTACTTC; cdr3_aa: CASSWGERDQETQYF
d_call: -; v_call: TRBV5-1; clone_size: -; j_call: TRBJ1-2; cdr3_nt: TGCGCCAGCAGCACAGCAAGGGATCGTGGCTACACCTTC; cdr3_aa: CASSTARDRGYTF
d_call: -; v_call: TRBV18; clone_size: -; j_call: TRBJ2-5; cdr3_nt: TGTGCCAGCTCACCACTAGCCGGTTCCCAAGAGACCCAGTACTTC; cdr3_aa: CASSPLAGSQETQYF
d_call: -; v_call: TRBV4-1; clone_size: -; j_call: TRBJ1-4; cdr3_nt: TGCGCCAGCAGCCAAGATCTGAGGAATGAGGATGGTAAAAAACTGTTTTTT; cdr3_aa: CASSQDLRNEDGKKLFF
d_call: -; v_call: TRBV4-1; clone_size: few; j_call: TRBJ1-1; cdr3_nt: TGCGCCAGCAGCCAATCCCCGGTAAGGGGGGAGACTGAAGCTTTCTTT; cdr3_aa: CASSQSPVRGETEAFF
d_call: -; v_call: TRBV3-1/TRBV3-2; clone_size: -; j_call: TRBJ2-7; cdr3_nt: TGTGCCAGCAGCCAGCGGGGGCCGGGGCACGAGCAGTACTTC; cdr3_aa: CASSQRGPGHEQYF
d_call: -; v_call: TRBV12-1; clone_size: -; j_call: TRBJ2-7; cdr3_nt: TGTGCCAGCAGCTTCCGGGACAGGTCCTACGAGCAGTACTTC; cdr3_aa: CASSFRDRSYEQYF
d_call: -; v_call: TRBV2; clone_size: -; j_call: TRBJ2-7; cdr3_nt: TGTGCCAGCAGACGGGACTTTATCTACGAGCAGTACTTC; cdr3_aa: CASRRDFIYEQYF
d_call: TRBD2; v_call: TRBV5-4; clone_size: once; j_call: TRBJ2-7; cdr3_nt: TGTGCCAGCAGGTTTTGGGGGGGACGTCCCTACGAGCAGTACTTC; cdr3_aa: CASRFWGGRPYEQYF
d_call: TRBD1; v_call: TRBV5-1; clone_size: -; j_call: TRBJ2-7; cdr3_nt: TGCGCCAGCAGCTCCCGGGACAGGGCCTACGAGCAGTACTTC; cdr3_aa: CASSSRDRAYEQYF
d_call: -; v_call: TRBV27; clone_size: -; j_call: TRBJ2-7; cdr3_nt: TGTGCCACCTCCCCAAGTTGGGGGGTGGTTTCATGGGAGCAGTACTTC; cdr3_aa: CATSPSWGVVSWEQYF
d_call: -; v_call: TRBV6-2/TRBV6-3; clone_size: -; j_call: TRBJ2-7; cdr3_nt: TGTGCCAGCAGTTACTATCAGGAAACTTACCACGAGCAGTACTTC; cdr3_aa: CASSYYQETYHEQYF
d_call: -; v_call: TRBV19; clone_size: -; j_call: TRBJ1-1; cdr3_nt: TGTGCCAGTAAGCTGATAACGAACACTGAAGCTTTCTTT; cdr3_aa: CASKLITNTEAFF
d_call: -; v_call: TRBV9; clone_size: -; j_call: TRBJ1-2; cdr3_nt: TGTGCCAGCAGCGTAGGGAGTTCCTACTATGGCTACACCTTC; cdr3_aa: CASSVGSSYYGYTF